The entry below gives a single T cell receptor beta chain sequence along with its context. This specimen comes from a study of blood T cell repertoires in COVID-19. Sequencing was performed with immunoSEQ multiplex PCR; in TCRdb, only in-frame clones are kept and a portion is missing. The sample has tens of thousands of clones, 82% seen once. From germline, CDR1 is GTSNPN and CDR2 SVGIG (reference sequence). Unmatched junction bases numbered 7, after V lost 2 bases and J lost 2 bases. The CDR3 has 17 amino acids. The clonotype was recovered from an elderly man with COVID-19, enrolled during active disease. The sample comprised peripheral blood. J is TRBJ2-1 and V is TRBV30; 12 bases fit TRBD2. The CDR3 here is CAWSFRRLAGAYNEQFF. The CDR3, as DNA: TGTGCCTGGAGTTTCCGAAGACTAGCGGGGGCCTACAATGAGCAGTTCTTC.